This T cell receptor (beta chain) was retrieved from a study of metastatic and nonmetastatic thyroid tumors. Study background: Repertoires from blood and tumor or nodule tissue of malignant and benign thyroid patients were compared.

All patients were treatment-naive before thyroid surgery. Of note for this clone: Its antigen is not identified.

Original handling: In papillary thyroid cancer, a distant-metastasis classifier was built using CDR3 differences across clinicopathological groups. Via MiXCR, TCRdb re-called the PCR reads. The V and J calls here are based on TCRdb, not the publication. The sample comprises tens of thousands of clones, around 24% of which are singletons, and roughly 15% rests with the top ten. General study findings and limits: Versus benign nodules, malignant thyroid tumors reportedly had significantly higher TCR beta diversity, in blood and tumor.

With V trimmed by 6 bases and J by 3 bases, 11 bases remained unmatched. The CDR3 is 16 residues long. Looked up from germline, CDR1 is KGHDR and CDR2 is SFDVKD. Sequenced sample: tumor tissue. The rearrangement uses TRBV24-1 and TRBJ2-3; 7 bases align to TRBD2. The receptor comes from a female donor with papillary thyroid cancer or a benign thyroid nodule (not recorded which). Some clones in this sample may be carry-over from other donors' samples. CDR3 DNA sequence: TGTGCCACCAGTCATCGCCTAGCGGTGTGGACAGATACGCAGTATTTT. Translating gives CATSHRLAVWTDTQYF.